Shown below are 28 T cell receptor beta chains from a single sample sequenced in a study of shared clonotypes between healthy human individuals. TCRdb's copy holds only in-frame clones and misses some; the assay was immunoSEQ multiplex PCR. The sample lists about 2.3 million clones, more than 80% occurring once. The sample was naive CD4+ T cells from PBMCs. Subset given: CD45RA+ positively selected. The source of these receptors is a man aged 18 to 29 in good health. Some clones in this sample may be carry-over from other donors' samples.

This clone showed up just once. The chain recombines TRBV14 with TRBJ2-2; D gene uncertain. The V gene's germline CDR1 is SGHDN and CDR2 FVKESK. The CDR3 has 14 residues. V lost 1 base, J lost 3 bases, and 6 bases lay in between. The CDR3 spells CASSQGGDTGELFF. CDR3 nucleotides: TGTGCCAGCAGCCAAGGCGGAGACACCGGGGAGCTGTTTTTT.

This chain uses TRBV30 with TRBJ1-2; D is unclear. The CDR3 length is 15 residues. Germline V gene data show CDR1 as GTSNPN and CDR2 as SVGIG (reference sequence). V dropped 0 bases and J dropped 8 bases, with 19 bases sitting between them. CDR3 nucleotides: TGTGCCTGGAGTGTACCACTCTCCCCGACTGGGGGCTACACCTTC. This codes for CAWSVPLSPTGGYTF.

The chain uses TRBV21-1 and TRBJ1-5. TRBV21-1 is a pseudogene locus. The CDR3 sequence is 10 residues long. CDR3 DNA: TGTGCCAGCCCCGGTCCATCGGGGGATTTT. Translating it yields CASPGPSGDF.

The rearrangement links TRBV5-4 to TRBJ2-4; the match to TRBD1 covers 8 bases. The CDR3 has 14 amino acids. With V trimmed by 1 base and J by 8 bases, 5 bases remained unmatched. Germline V CDR1 and CDR2: SGHNT, YYREEE (reference sequence). CDR3 loop: CASSLQGASDIQYF. The CDR3 nucleotides are TGTGCCAGCAGCTTGCAGGGGGCAAGTGACATTCAGTACTTC.

The V gene is TRBV7-9, the J gene TRBJ2-7, with 7 nucleotides matching TRBD1. CDR1 is SEHNR, CDR2 FQNEAQ, per germline (reference sequence). The J segment lost 2 bases and the V segment lost 3 bases, leaving 7 bases of the junction unmatched. This CDR3 comprises 15 residues. The CDR3 sequence: CASSLHRGGTYEQYF. In nucleotides, the CDR3 is TGTGCCAGCAGCTTGCACAGGGGCGGTACCTACGAGCAGTACTTC.

The chain links TRBV10-2 to TRBJ2-1, with 8 positions matching TRBD2. Per the germline V gene, CDR1 is WSHSY and CDR2 is SAAADI. The junction had 14 bases not matched to a gene; V was cut back by 4 bases and J by 9 bases. The CDR3 is 16 amino acids. Here the CDR3 DNA reads TGCGCCAGCAGTGGCAGTAGCGGGACCCTACTCGGTGAGCAGTTCTTC. Translating gives CASSGSSGTLLGEQFF.

This rearrangement joins TRBV9 to TRBJ2-1, with 8 bases matching TRBD2. Germline V gene lookup returns CDR1 SGDLS and CDR2 YYNGEE. This CDR3 contains 16 residues. The V gene end was trimmed by 0 bases and the J gene end by 3 bases; junction bases not matched to a gene: 5. CDR3 coding DNA: TGTGCCAGCAGCGTAGGTAGCGGGGATCTCTACAATGAGCAGTTCTTC. Its protein product is CASSVGSGDLYNEQFF.

The chain employs TRBV4-1 and TRBJ2-1, with TRBD2 identical over 8 bases. V lost 0 bases, J lost 4 bases, and 8 bases stayed unmatched. The CDR3 is 17 residues long. CDR1 is MGHRA, CDR2 YSYEKL, per germline. CDR3 sequence reads: CASSQDRPLAAYNEQFF. CDR3 sequence (DNA): TGCGCCAGCAGCCAAGATCGACCACTAGCGGCATACAATGAGCAGTTCTTC.

This chain links TRBV28 with TRBJ1-5, with 7 bases lining up with TRBD1. CDR3 length equals 16 residues. Per germline, CDR1 MDHEN and CDR2 SYDVKM. Trimming cost V 6 bases and J 2 bases; bases outside gene matches: 10. CDR3 nucleotides: TGTGCCAGCAGCCGGGGGAGGGGGCGTCGCAATCAGCCCCAGCATTTT. Translation: CASSRGRGRRNQPQHF.

This clone was recorded once. This chain links TRBV5-1 with TRBJ2-5; 9 bases agree with TRBD1. The CDR3 extends over 17 amino acids. Per germline, CDR1 SGHRS and CDR2 YFSETQ. The J segment lost 5 bases and the V segment lost 4 bases, leaving 15 bases of the junction unmatched. CDR3 amino acids: CASSRNPRTGVGETQYF. The CDR3 DNA reads TGCGCCAGCAGCCGGAATCCGAGGACAGGGGTCGGGGAGACCCAGTACTTC. Full variable domain (rest looked up from reference TRBV5-1 and TRBJ2-5): KAGVTQTPRYLIKTRGQQVTLSCSPISGHRSVSWYQQTPGQGLQFLFEYFSETQRNKGNFPGRFSGRQFSNSRSEMNVSTLELGDSALYLCASSRNPRTGVGETQYFGPGTRLLVL.

The chain couples TRBV7-2 to TRBJ2-3; D is perhaps TRBD2 (5 bases). The CDR3 runs 11 residues. CDR1 is SGHTA and CDR2 is FQGNSA in the germline V gene. V dropped 5 bases and J dropped 8 bases, with 8 bases sitting between them. CDR3 amino acids: CASSLEGTQYF. CDR3 nucleotide sequence: TGTGCCAGCAGCCTAGAGGGTACGCAGTATTTT.

This sequence joins TRBV7-9 and TRBJ2-3, with D tentatively TRBD2 (5 bases). This CDR3 is 16 amino acids long. Germline V lookup: CDR1 SEHNR, CDR2 FQNEAQ (reference sequence). The germline V and J ends were trimmed by 5 bases and 0 bases, with 15 bases remaining between them. CDR3 nucleotide sequence: TGTGCCAGCAGCCTTTTGGGGAGTACTAGCACAGATACGCAGTATTTT. Its translation is CASSLLGSTSTDTQYF.

The V gene is TRBV9, the J gene TRBJ2-3; the D gene is possibly TRBD2 (5 bases). Per germline, CDR1 SGDLS and CDR2 YYNGEE. V was shortened by 4 bases and J by 7 bases, with 22 bases between the two germline ends. The CDR3 is made up of 16 amino acids. The CDR3 DNA sequence: TGTGCCAGCAGCATCCAGACTACCCCCTCTGGTAATACGCAGTATTTT. Translating gives CASSIQTTPSGNTQYF.

The chain links TRBV5-1 to TRBJ2-2; D may be TRBD2 (7 bases). Germline lookup yields CDR1 SGHRS and CDR2 YFSETQ. With 3 bases removed from V and 6 bases from J, the gap between germline ends came to 9 bases. The CDR3 is made up of 13 amino acids. The CDR3 spells CASSWEGAGELFF. The CDR3 bases are TGCGCCAGCAGCTGGGAGGGGGCCGGGGAGCTGTTTTTT.

The chain links TRBV4-1 to TRBJ2-7; 7 bases align to TRBD1. In germline, CDR1 is MGHRA, CDR2 YSYEKL. Germline trimming cut 3 bases from V and 4 bases from J; bases unmatched to any gene: 9. The CDR3 runs 15 residues. Here the CDR3 DNA reads TGCGCCAGCAGCCAGTTCGGCGACAGGGAGTACGAGCAGTACTTC. Translation gives CASSQFGDREYEQYF.

The J gene is TRBJ2-7, the V gene TRBV27; 12 positions agree with TRBD1. The CDR3 covers 15 residues. The germline CDR1 and CDR2 sequences are MNHEY and SMNVEV (reference sequence). The junction had 5 bases not matched to a gene; V was cut back by 1 base and J by 7 bases. The CDR3 DNA is TGTGCCAGCAGTTTATTCGGGACAGGGGGCGCTGAGCAGTACTTC. Amino acid sequence: CASSLFGTGGAEQYF.

This clone was seen just once. The chain links TRBV4-1 to TRBJ2-7; D is ambiguous. The germline CDR1 and CDR2 sequences are MGHRA and YSYEKL. The CDR3 covers 15 residues. The ends were cut back, 3 bases at V and 7 bases at J, with 19 bases in the middle. For the CDR3, the DNA is TGCGCCAGCAGCCAGAGACCAACCTTGAGTGGAGAGCAGTACTTC. This sequence encodes CASSQRPTLSGEQYF.

J is TRBJ2-1 and V is TRBV2; D possibly matches TRBD1 or TRBD2 (6 bases each). The CDR3 contains 16 residues. CDR1 SNHLY and CDR2 FYNNEI come from the germline V gene. V was pared by 6 bases and J by 0 bases, with 15 bases between. CDR3 DNA sequence: TGTGCCAGCAGGGCTTCCGGGGGCCACTCCTACAATGAGCAGTTCTTC. This gives the protein CASRASGGHSYNEQFF.

This clone was observed a handful of times. In the same sample, other DNA sequences code for this CDR3. The chain combines TRBV28 with TRBJ2-1; 7 bases are a match to TRBD1. CDR1 and CDR2 (germline): MDHEN, SYDVKM. The CDR3 loop spans 15 amino acids. With V trimmed by 4 bases and J by 0 bases, 3 bases remained unmatched. In DNA, the CDR3 is TGTGCCAGCAGTTCGACAGGGAGCTCCTACAATGAGCAGTTCTTC. It is translated as CASSSTGSSYNEQFF.

As regards this clone: The same CDR3 arises from other DNA sequences in this sample as well. The gene calls are TRBV29-1 and TRBJ2-5, with D tentatively TRBD1 (5 bases). V lost 4 bases and J 2 bases, leaving 11 bases between the germline ends. The CDR3 loop spans 13 amino acids. CDR1 is SQVTM and CDR2 is ANQGSEA in the germline V gene. The CDR3, as DNA: TGCAGCGTTGTCCTGACAGCGCAAGAGACCCAGTACTTC. Translating it yields CSVVLTAQETQYF.

This rearrangement joins TRBV7-8 to TRBJ2-1; D ambiguous. The CDR3 is 16 residues long. Germline V CDR1 and CDR2: SGHVS, FQNEAQ. V was shortened by 2 bases and J by 0 bases, with 11 bases between the two germline ends. CDR3: CASSLRRHSSYNEQFF. CDR3 in DNA: TGTGCCAGCAGCTTACGGCGTCACAGCTCCTACAATGAGCAGTTCTTC.

This clone was found once. The chain joins TRBV5-1 to TRBJ1-1, with D tentatively TRBD1 (6 bases). Trimming shortened V by 2 bases and J by 0 bases, and 11 bases separated the two germline ends. Germline V gene lookup returns CDR1 SGHRS and CDR2 YFSETQ. The CDR3 loop spans 15 amino acids. For the CDR3, the DNA is TGCGCCAGCAGCTTAGGTCCAGGGGTGAACACTGAAGCTTTCTTT. Encoded protein: CASSLGPGVNTEAFF. Full variable domain (remainder filled in from reference TRBV5-1 and TRBJ1-1): KAGVTQTPRYLIKTRGQQVTLSCSPISGHRSVSWYQQTPGQGLQFLFEYFSETQRNKGNFPGRFSGRQFSNSRSEMNVSTLELGDSALYLCASSLGPGVNTEAFFGQGTRLTVV.

This chain uses TRBV18 with TRBJ2-5; 11 bases line up with TRBD2. The CDR3 totals 14 residues. The junction had 3 bases not matched to a gene; V was cut back by 5 bases and J by 4 bases. The germline CDR1 and CDR2 sequences are KGHSH and LQKENI. The CDR3 region is CASSSGTSGETQYF. The CDR3 DNA follows: TGTGCCAGCTCATCCGGGACTAGCGGAGAGACCCAGTACTTC. The whole variable domain, remainder taken from reference TRBV18 and TRBJ2-5, is NAGVMQNPRHLVRRRGQEARLRCSPMKGHSHVYWYRQLPEEGLKFMVYLQKENIIDESGMPKERFSAEFPKEGPSILRIQQVVRGDSAAYFCASSSGTSGETQYFGPGTRLLVL.

The chain carries TRBV5-1 and TRBJ1-1; D not resolved. V shed 1 base and J shed 2 bases, with 9 bases lying between them. The CDR3 loop spans 14 amino acids. Germline V gene lookup returns CDR1 SGHRS and CDR2 YFSETQ. The CDR3 here is CASSLTHGNTEAFF. In nucleotides, the CDR3 is TGCGCCAGCAGCTTGACCCATGGAAACACTGAAGCTTTCTTT.

The rearrangement joins TRBV12-5 to TRBJ2-3, with 9 nucleotides matching TRBD1. The CDR3 runs 15 residues. Germline V gene sequence: CDR1 LGHNT, CDR2 FRNRAP. J was trimmed by 4 bases and V by 5 bases; bases with no gene match: 7. In DNA, the CDR3 is TGTGCTAGTGGTCGTGGACAGGGGAAGGCAGATACGCAGTATTTT. Amino acids: CASGRGQGKADTQYF.

Written as DNA, the CDR3 is TGCAGCGTGACTGGCAGATTTAATGAAAAACTGTTTTTT. Translation gives CSVTGRFNEKLFF. The chain carries TRBV29-1 and TRBJ1-4; no definite D call. The CDR3 contains 13 residues. Germline V gives CDR1 SQVTM, CDR2 ANQGSEA. Deletions cut 6 bases from V and 4 bases from J, with 12 bases between. The entire variable domain, with the rest obtained from reference TRBV29-1 and TRBJ1-4, is as follows: SAVISQKPSRDICQRGTSLTIQCQVDSQVTMMFWYRQQPGQSLTLIATANQGSEATYESGFVIDKFPISRPNLTFSTLTVSNMSPEDSSIYLCSVTGRFNEKLFFGSGTQLSVL.

The V gene is TRBV11-3, the J gene TRBJ2-7, with unresolved D. Per the germline V gene, CDR1 is SGHNT and CDR2 is YENEEA. CDR3 length equals 15 residues. V gave up 1 base and J gave up 3 bases, with 13 bases separating them. In DNA, the CDR3 is TGTGCCAGCAGCTTAGGGGGTGGAGTGGACTACGAGCAGTACTTC. Its protein is CASSLGGGVDYEQYF.

This chain links TRBV28 with TRBJ2-1, with D possibly being TRBD2 (6 bases). CDR1 and CDR2 from the germline V gene are MDHEN and SYDVKM. Trimming removed 6 bases from V and 8 bases from J, with 26 bases in between. The CDR3 is 17 residues long. CDR3 amino acids: CASRGSGLMPSFYEQFF. In DNA form, the CDR3 reads TGTGCCAGCAGAGGATCGGGACTTATGCCCTCCTTCTATGAGCAGTTCTTC.